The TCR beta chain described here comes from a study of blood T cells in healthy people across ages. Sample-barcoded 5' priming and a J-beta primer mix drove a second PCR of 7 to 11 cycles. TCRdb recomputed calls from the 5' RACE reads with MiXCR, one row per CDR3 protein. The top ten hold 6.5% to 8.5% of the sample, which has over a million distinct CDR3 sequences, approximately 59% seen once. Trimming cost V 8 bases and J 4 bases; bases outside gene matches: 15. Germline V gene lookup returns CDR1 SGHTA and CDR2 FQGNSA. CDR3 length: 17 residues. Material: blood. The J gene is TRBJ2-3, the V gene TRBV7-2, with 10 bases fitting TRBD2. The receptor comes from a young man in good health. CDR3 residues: CASLFGLAGELPDTQYF. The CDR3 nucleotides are TGTGCCAGCCTTTTCGGGCTAGCGGGAGAATTGCCAGATACGCAGTATTTT.